Each of the 18 T cell receptor beta chains below was sequenced from the same sample in a study of T cells in Graves' hyperthyroidism and ophthalmopathy. RNA transcripts served as the template for amplifying TCR beta CDR3 regions. A first-round RT-PCR of the TCR CDR3 used the HTBI primer set. Each CDR3 protein is one row after TCRdb ran MiXCR on the multiplex PCR reads. The table has hundreds of thousands of distinct CDR3 sequences, 14% to 15% seen once. Sequenced input: blood. The receptor source for this set is a middle-aged woman with Graves' ophthalmopathy.

Many counts were recorded for this clonotype. This chain joins TRBV6-1 and TRBJ1-1; D is possibly TRBD1 (5 bases). Germline V gene data show CDR1 as MNHNS and CDR2 as SASEGT. The CDR3 runs 15 residues. V dropped 6 bases and J dropped 0 bases, with 14 bases sitting between them. The CDR3 protein is CASRLTTALNTEAFF. CDR3 nucleotide sequence: TGTGCCAGCAGGTTGACGACAGCCCTGAACACTGAAGCTTTCTTT.

This clonotype has ten or more counts. The J gene is TRBJ2-5, the V gene TRBV7-9; a weak D match, TRBD2 (6 bases). Trimming stripped 8 bases from V and 3 bases from J, with 13 bases between. The CDR3 totals 13 residues. Germline CDR1 and CDR2: SEHNR and FQNEAQ (reference sequence). The CDR3 DNA is TGTGCCAGCCACTCTAGCGTCGAAGAGACCCAGTACTTC. This sequence encodes CASHSSVEETQYF. The full variable domain, with the rest looked up from reference TRBV7-9 and TRBJ2-5, is DTGVSQNPRHKITKRGQNVTFRCDPISEHNRLYWYRQTLGQGPEFLTYFQNEAQLEKSRLLSDRFSAERPKGSFSTLEIQRTEQGDSAMYLCASHSSVEETQYFGPGTRLLVL.

Ten or more counts support this clonotype. V usage is TRBV7-9 and J usage is TRBJ1-5; the D is unclear. The germline gives CDR1 SEHNR, CDR2 FQNEAQ (reference sequence). The V end lost 5 bases, the J end lost 5 bases, and 7 bases lay between the germline ends. This CDR3 contains 12 residues. CDR3 amino acids: CASSAAYQPQHF. The CDR3 DNA reads TGTGCCAGCAGCGCCGCGTATCAGCCCCAGCATTTT. Full variable domain (remainder filled in from reference TRBV7-9 and TRBJ1-5): DTGVSQNPRHKITKRGQNVTFRCDPISEHNRLYWYRQTLGQGPEFLTYFQNEAQLEKSRLLSDRFSAERPKGSFSTLEIQRTEQGDSAMYLCASSAAYQPQHFGDGTRLSIL.

This clonotype came up many times. The chain couples TRBV11-3 to TRBJ2-7; D remains ambiguous. CDR1 is SGHNT, CDR2 YENEEA, per germline. Trimming removed 4 bases from V and 2 bases from J, with 12 bases in between. The CDR3 is 14 residues long. CDR3 protein: CASSSPVLTYEQYF. CDR3 DNA: TGTGCCAGCAGCTCCCCAGTGTTAACCTACGAGCAGTACTTC.

In its sample, this clonotype was seen a few times. V gene TRBV14 combines with J gene TRBJ1-2, with 7 positions matching TRBD1. V was pared by 4 bases and J by 6 bases, with 5 bases of the junction left unmatched. The length of the CDR3 is 13 residues. Germline values: CDR1 SGHDN, CDR2 FVKESK. CDR3 protein: CASSRRTGDGYTF. CDR3 coding DNA: TGTGCCAGCAGCCGACGAACAGGGGATGGCTACACCTTC.

This clonotype turned up a few times. J is TRBJ2-7 and V is TRBV20-1, with 9 nucleotides matching TRBD2. V gave up 1 base and J gave up 2 bases; unmatched junction bases: 6. CDR1 is DFQATT and CDR2 is SNEGSKA in the germline V gene (reference sequence). This CDR3 region has 15 residues. CDR3 nucleotide sequence: TGCAGTGCTAGAGTCCGGACTAGCGAGACCTACGAGCAGTACTTC. Translation: CSARVRTSETYEQYF.

This clonotype was observed many times. The gene calls are TRBV6-2 or TRBV6-3 and TRBJ2-7; TRBD2 agrees at 11 bases. The junction had 14 bases not matched to a gene; V was cut back by 4 bases and J by 3 bases. CDR3 length: 18 amino acids. Germline CDR1 reads MNHEY; CDR2 reads SVGEGT. CDR3 DNA sequence: TGTGCCAGCAGTTTCCGTGGACTAGCGGGTATAGTGGGCTACGAGCAGTACTTC. This gives the protein CASSFRGLAGIVGYEQYF.

This clonotype was detected ten times or more. The CDR3 region is CASSLGRDSENEKLFF. CDR3 bases: TGTGCCAGCAGTCTTGGCCGGGACAGTGAAAATGAAAAACTGTTTTTT. This chain connects TRBV12-3 or TRBV12-4 to TRBJ1-4; 7 nucleotides align to TRBD1. Trimming cost V 5 bases and J 5 bases; bases outside gene matches: 11. CDR3 length equals 16 residues.

This clonotype occurred many times. The chain uses TRBV12-3 or TRBV12-4 and TRBJ1-5; possibly TRBD1 for D (5 bases). This CDR3 is 12 amino acids long. The germline V and J ends were trimmed by 5 bases and 10 bases, with 12 bases remaining between them. CDR3 amino acids: CASSPWDGPQHF. The CDR3 DNA reads as TGTGCCAGCAGTCCATGGGACGGTCCCCAGCATTTT.

This clonotype has only a few counts. The rearrangement joins TRBV4-2 to TRBJ1-5, with D perhaps matching TRBD1 (5 bases). The CDR3 is made up of 15 amino acids. The V end lost 3 bases, the J end lost 8 bases, and 17 bases lay between the germline ends. Germline V gives CDR1 LGHNA, CDR2 YNFKEQ. This chain's CDR3 is CASSQNLGEAEPQHF. DNA of the CDR3: TGTGCCAGCAGCCAGAATCTGGGGGAGGCTGAGCCCCAGCATTTT.

V and J are TRBV20-1 and TRBJ2-2, with TRBD2 matching 11 bases. CDR1 is DFQATT and CDR2 is SNEGSKA in the germline V gene (reference sequence). The CDR3 has 15 amino acids. The trim removed 5 bases at V and 8 bases at J, leaving 10 bases unmatched. This CDR3 reads CSAQRASGRTGELFF. The CDR3 nucleotides read TGCAGTGCTCAGCGGGCTAGCGGGAGGACTGGGGAGCTGTTTTTT.

This clonotype was recorded at least ten times. The gene calls are TRBV24-1 and TRBJ2-7; TRBD1 aligns across 9 bases. CDR3 length: 13 amino acids. Germline V CDR1 and CDR2: KGHDR, SFDVKD. V lost 3 bases and J lost 7; bases outside the gene matches: 3. The CDR3 loop reads CATSDLGQGEQYF. As DNA, the CDR3 is TGTGCCACCAGTGATCTGGGACAGGGTGAGCAGTACTTC.

Ten or more counts support this clonotype. V usage is TRBV12-3 or TRBV12-4 and J usage is TRBJ2-7; a possible D gene is TRBD2 (6 bases). Trimming took off 6 bases at V and 3 bases at J, with 18 bases between the two ends. The CDR3 contains 15 residues. CDR3 residues: CASRIMGDSHYEQYF. The CDR3 nucleotides are TGTGCCAGCAGGATCATGGGGGACTCTCACTACGAGCAGTACTTC.

This clonotype came up many times. The chain has TRBV11-1 and TRBJ1-1; D might be TRBD1 (6 bases). Trimming shortened V by 1 base and J by 1 base, and 10 bases separated the two germline ends. This CDR3 has 15 amino acids. Germline V gene lookup returns CDR1 SGHAT and CDR2 FQDESV (reference sequence). For the CDR3, the DNA is TGTGCCAGCAGCTTAGTAGGACAGCCGAACACTGAAGCTTTCTTT. This encodes CASSLVGQPNTEAFF.

This clonotype was observed many times. V and J are TRBV4-1 and TRBJ2-7; the D call may be TRBD1 or TRBD2 (6 bases each). CDR3 size: 19 residues. Trimming took off 2 bases at V and 3 bases at J, with 26 bases between the two ends. The germline V gene has CDR1 MGHRA and CDR2 YSYEKL. CDR3 in DNA: TGCGCCAGCAGCCAACTAGGCTCTCTGGGGGGCGGAAACCGCTACGAGCAGTACTTC. Translation: CASSQLGSLGGGNRYEQYF.

The J gene is TRBJ1-2, the V gene TRBV9; D gene ambiguous. This CDR3 contains 12 residues. Trimming shortened V by 4 bases and J by 1 base, and 5 bases separated the two germline ends. Germline CDR1 is SGDLS and CDR2 is YYNGEE. The CDR3 DNA reads as TGTGCCAGCAGCAAAAATAACTATGGCTACACCTTC. Protein sequence: CASSKNNYGYTF.

This clonotype was detected ten times or more. The gene calls are TRBV12-3 or TRBV12-4 and TRBJ2-2; D gene ambiguous. The CDR3 extends over 13 amino acids. The ends were cut back, 6 bases at V and 3 bases at J, with 8 bases in the middle. The CDR3 spells CASRIQHTGELFF. The CDR3, as DNA: TGTGCCAGCAGGATTCAACACACCGGGGAGCTGTTTTTT.

The sample holds many counts of this clonotype. The J gene is TRBJ2-7, the V gene TRBV11-2; no reliable D call. CDR1 and CDR2 from the germline V gene are SGHAT and FQNNGV. The CDR3 extends over 16 amino acids. V shed 2 bases and J shed 1 base, with 15 bases lying between them. The CDR3 loop reads CASSLPTRRLSYEQYF. CDR3 nucleotides: TGTGCCAGCAGCTTACCCACCCGGCGTCTATCCTACGAGCAGTACTTC.